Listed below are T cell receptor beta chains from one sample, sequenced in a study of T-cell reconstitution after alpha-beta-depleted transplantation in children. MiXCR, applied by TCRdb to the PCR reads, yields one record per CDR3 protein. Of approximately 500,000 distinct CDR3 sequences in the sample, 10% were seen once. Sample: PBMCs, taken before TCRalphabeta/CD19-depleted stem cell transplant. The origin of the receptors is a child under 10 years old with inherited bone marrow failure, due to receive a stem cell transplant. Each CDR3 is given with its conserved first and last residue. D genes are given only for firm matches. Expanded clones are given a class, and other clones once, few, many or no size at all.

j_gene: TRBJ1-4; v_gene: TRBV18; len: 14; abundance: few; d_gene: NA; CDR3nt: TGTGCCAGCTCAGCAGGGGCCGGATATGAAAAACTGTTTTTT; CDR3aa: CASSAGAGYEKLFF
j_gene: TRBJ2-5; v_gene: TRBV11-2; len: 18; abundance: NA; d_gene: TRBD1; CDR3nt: TGTGCCAGCAGCTTAGATGCCCCGGGACAGGGGTACCAAGAGACCCAGTACTTC; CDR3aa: CASSLDAPGQGYQETQYF
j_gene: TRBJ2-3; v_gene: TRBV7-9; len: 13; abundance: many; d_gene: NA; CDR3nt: TGTGCCAGCAGTGATCTTCTCTCGAGCACGCAGTATTTT; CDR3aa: CASSDLLSSTQYF
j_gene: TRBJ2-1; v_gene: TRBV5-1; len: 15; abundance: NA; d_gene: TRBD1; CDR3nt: TGCGCCAGCAGCAGGACAGGGGGGACCTACAATGAGCAGTTCTTC; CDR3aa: CASSRTGGTYNEQFF
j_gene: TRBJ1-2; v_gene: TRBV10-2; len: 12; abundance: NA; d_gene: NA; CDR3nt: TGCGCCAGCATCGCCCCAGGGCTTGGCTACACCTTC; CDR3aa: CASIAPGLGYTF
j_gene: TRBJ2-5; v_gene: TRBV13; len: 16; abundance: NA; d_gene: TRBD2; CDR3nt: TGTGCCAGCAGCTATGGACTAGCGGTCCCGAAAGAGACCCAGTACTTC; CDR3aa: CASSYGLAVPKETQYF
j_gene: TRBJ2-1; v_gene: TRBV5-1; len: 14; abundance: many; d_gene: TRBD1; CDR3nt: TGCGCCAGCAGCTTAACCGGGACAGGGGAAAAGCAGTTCTTC; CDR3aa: CASSLTGTGEKQFF
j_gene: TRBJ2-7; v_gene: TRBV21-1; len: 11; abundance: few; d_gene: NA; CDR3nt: TGTGCCAGCAGCAACCAGCTCGAGCAGTACTTC; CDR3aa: CASSNQLEQYF
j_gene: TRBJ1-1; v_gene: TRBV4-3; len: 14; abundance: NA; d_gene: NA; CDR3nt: TGCGCCAGCAGCCAGCAATGGGGGACGGATGAAGCTTTCTTT; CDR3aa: CASSQQWGTDEAFF
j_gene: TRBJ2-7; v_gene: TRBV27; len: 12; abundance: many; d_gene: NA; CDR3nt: TGTGCCAGCAGTTCGACCCCCTACGAGCAGTACTTC; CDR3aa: CASSSTPYEQYF
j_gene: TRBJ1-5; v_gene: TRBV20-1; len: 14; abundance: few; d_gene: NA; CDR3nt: TGCAGTGCTAGAGAGGGACCAGCAATGTGGCCCCAGCATTTT; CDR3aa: CSAREGPAMWPQHF
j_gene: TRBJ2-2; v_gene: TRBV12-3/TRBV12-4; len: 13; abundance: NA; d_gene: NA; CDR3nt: TGTGCCAGCAGTGAGGGGGACACCGGGGAGCTGTTTTTT; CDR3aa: CASSEGDTGELFF
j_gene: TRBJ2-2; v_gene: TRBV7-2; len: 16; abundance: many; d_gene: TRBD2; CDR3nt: TGTGCCAGCAGCTTAGGGCCTAGCGGATACACCGGGGAGCTGTTTTTT; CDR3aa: CASSLGPSGYTGELFF
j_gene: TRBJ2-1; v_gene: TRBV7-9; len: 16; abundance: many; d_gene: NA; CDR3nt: TGTGCCAGCAGCCTCATGGGGGAAGTCCTCTACAATGAGCAGTTCTTC; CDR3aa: CASSLMGEVLYNEQFF
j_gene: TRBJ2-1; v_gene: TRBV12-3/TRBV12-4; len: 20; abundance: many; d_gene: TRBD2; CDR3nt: TGTGCCAGCAGTTTTAGGGTAGGACTAGCGGGAGAGGGGGCCTACAATGAGCAGTTCTTC; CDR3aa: CASSFRVGLAGEGAYNEQFF
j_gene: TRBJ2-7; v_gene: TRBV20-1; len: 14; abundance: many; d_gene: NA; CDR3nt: TGCAGTGCTGGCCGTTGGGGGGCGCTAGGCGAGCAGTACTTC; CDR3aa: CSAGRWGALGEQYF
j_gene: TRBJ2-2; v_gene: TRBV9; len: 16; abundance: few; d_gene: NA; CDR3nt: TGTGCCAGCAGCGTAGTAAGGGACCTGAACACCGGGGAGCTGTTTTTT; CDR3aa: CASSVVRDLNTGELFF
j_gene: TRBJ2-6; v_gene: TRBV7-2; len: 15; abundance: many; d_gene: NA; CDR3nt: TGTGCCAGCAGCTGGAGAGCCTCTGGGGCCAACGTCCTGACTTTC; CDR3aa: CASSWRASGANVLTF
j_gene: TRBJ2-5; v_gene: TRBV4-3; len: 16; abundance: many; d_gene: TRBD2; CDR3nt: TGCGCCAGCAGCCAACGGGCGGGAGGCCACTGGGAGACCCAGTACTTC; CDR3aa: CASSQRAGGHWETQYF
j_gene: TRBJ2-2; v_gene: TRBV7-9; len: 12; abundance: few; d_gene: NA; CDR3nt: TGTGCCAGCAGCTCTACCACCGGGGAGCTGTTTTTT; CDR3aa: CASSSTTGELFF
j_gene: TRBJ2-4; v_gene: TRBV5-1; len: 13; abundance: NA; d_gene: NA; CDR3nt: TGCACCAGCAGCTTACAGGGCTGGGACATTCAGTACTTC; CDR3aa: CTSSLQGWDIQYF
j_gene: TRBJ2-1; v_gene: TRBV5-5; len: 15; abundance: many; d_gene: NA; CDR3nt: TGTGCCAGCAGCTTGGGGGTCAGGGAGGTGTATGAGCAGTTCTTC; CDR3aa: CASSLGVREVYEQFF
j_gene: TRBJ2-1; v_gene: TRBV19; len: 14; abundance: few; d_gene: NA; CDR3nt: TGTGCCAGTAGTAGGGCTGACAGTAGGCATGAGCAGTTCTTC; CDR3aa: CASSRADSRHEQFF
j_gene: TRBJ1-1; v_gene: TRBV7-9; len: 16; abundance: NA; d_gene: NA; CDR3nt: TGTGCCAGCAGCCAAATCATCGGGGAAATGAACACTGAAGCTTTCTTT; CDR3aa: CASSQIIGEMNTEAFF
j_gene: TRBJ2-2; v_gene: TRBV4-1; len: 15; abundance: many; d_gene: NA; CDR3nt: TGCGCCAGCAGCCGAGTCCTTAGTGGCACCGGGGAGCTGTTTTTT; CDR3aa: CASSRVLSGTGELFF
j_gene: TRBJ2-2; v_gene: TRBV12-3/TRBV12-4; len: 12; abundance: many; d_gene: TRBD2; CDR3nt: TGTGCCAGCCTAGCGGGAACCGGGGAGCTGTTTTTT; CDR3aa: CASLAGTGELFF
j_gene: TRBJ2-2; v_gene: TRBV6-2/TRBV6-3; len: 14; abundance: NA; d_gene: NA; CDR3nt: TGTGCCAGCAGTTGGGGTAGTCGGAGGGGAGAGCTGTTTTTT; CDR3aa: CASSWGSRRGELFF
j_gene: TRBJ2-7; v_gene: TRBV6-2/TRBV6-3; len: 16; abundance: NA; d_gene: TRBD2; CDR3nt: TGTGCCAGCAGTTACCCCGTAGCGGGAGAAGGCTACGAGCAGTACTTC; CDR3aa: CASSYPVAGEGYEQYF
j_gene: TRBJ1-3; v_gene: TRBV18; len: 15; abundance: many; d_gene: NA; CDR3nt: TGTGCCAGCTCATCCGAGGGGTTTCCCGGAAACACCATATATTTT; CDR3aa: CASSSEGFPGNTIYF
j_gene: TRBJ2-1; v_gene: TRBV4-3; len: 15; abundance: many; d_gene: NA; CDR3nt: TGCGCCAGCAGCCAAGAGCGGACTATGCGCCTTGAGCAGTTCTTC; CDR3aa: CASSQERTMRLEQFF
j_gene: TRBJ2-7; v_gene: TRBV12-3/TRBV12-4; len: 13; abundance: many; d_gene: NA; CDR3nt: TGTGCCAGCAGTTACCACCCCTCCTACGAGCAGTACTTC; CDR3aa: CASSYHPSYEQYF
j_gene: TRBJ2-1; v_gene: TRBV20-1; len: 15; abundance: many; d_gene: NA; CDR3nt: TGCAGTGCTAAAACGGGGAGGGGGGTCTACAATGAGCAGTTCTTC; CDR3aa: CSAKTGRGVYNEQFF
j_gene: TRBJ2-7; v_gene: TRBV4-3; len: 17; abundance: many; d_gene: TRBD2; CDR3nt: TGCGCCAGCAGCCAAGATATAGCGGGAGCTTTGAGCTACGAGCAGTACTTC; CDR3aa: CASSQDIAGALSYEQYF
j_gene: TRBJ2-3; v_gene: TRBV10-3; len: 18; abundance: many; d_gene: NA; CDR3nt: TGTGCCATCAGTGAGTCTCCCGGGACCCCCGTCGAGGCAGATACGCAGTATTTT; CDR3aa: CAISESPGTPVEADTQYF
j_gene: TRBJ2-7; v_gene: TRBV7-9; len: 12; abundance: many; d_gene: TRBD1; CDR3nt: TGTGCCAGCAGCAGGGACAGAGGCGAGCAGTACTTC; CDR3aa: CASSRDRGEQYF
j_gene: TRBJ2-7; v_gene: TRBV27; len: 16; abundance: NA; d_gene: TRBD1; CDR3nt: TGTGCCAGAAGGGGGCGGGTCAAGGGGCTCCCTGACGAGCAGTACTTC; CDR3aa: CARRGRVKGLPDEQYF
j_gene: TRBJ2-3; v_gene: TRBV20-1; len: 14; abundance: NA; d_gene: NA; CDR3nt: TGCAGTGCAACCACGACACCTAGCACAGATACGCAGTATTTT; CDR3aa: CSATTTPSTDTQYF